One and the same sample provided the 27 T cell receptor beta chains below, sequenced in a study of early T cells in non-severe SARS-CoV-2 infection. TCRdb redid the calling of the 5' RACE reads with MiXCR, one entry per CDR3 protein. Among about 37,000 distinct CDR3 sequences listed, 4.5% to 7% were seen once. Sample: whole blood. The receptors shown here come from an adult who was a healthcare worker with PCR-confirmed SARS-CoV-2 infection or an uninfected control (not recorded which).

Many counts were recorded for this clonotype. The rearrangement links TRBV7-9 to TRBJ2-7; 7 positions match TRBD2. Unmatched junction bases numbered 9, after V lost 1 base and J lost 6 bases. Germline CDR1 is SEHNR and CDR2 is FQNEAQ (reference sequence). This CDR3 comprises 15 residues. The CDR3 is CASSLVASGQGEQYF. As DNA, the CDR3 is TGTGCCAGCAGCTTAGTCGCTAGCGGCCAGGGCGAGCAGTACTTC.

The sample holds many counts of this clonotype. The chain combines TRBV4-1 with TRBJ1-4; D not resolved. Germline V gene data show CDR1 as MGHRA and CDR2 as YSYEKL. The CDR3 consists of 16 residues. Trimming took off 2 bases at V and 5 bases at J, with 15 bases between the two ends. CDR3 protein: CASSQHPGVKNEKLFF. Written as DNA, the CDR3 is TGCGCCAGCAGCCAACACCCGGGAGTCAAGAATGAAAAACTGTTTTTT.

This clonotype was seen many times. CDR3 DNA sequence: TGTGCCAGCAGCTTGAAAGGGGACAGGGGAGGCTCACCCCTCCACTTT. Its protein is CASSLKGDRGGSPLHF. The V and J genes are TRBV5-5 and TRBJ1-6; 10 bases match TRBD1. Trimming cost V 1 base and J 10 bases; bases outside gene matches: 8. Germline lookup yields CDR1 SGHKS and CDR2 YYEKEE (reference sequence). This CDR3 has 16 amino acids.

This clonotype has ten or more counts. The gene calls are TRBV12-3 or TRBV12-4 and TRBJ1-4, with D unresolved. The CDR3 has 12 amino acids. V lost 3 bases and J 8 bases, leaving 7 bases between the germline ends. The CDR3 bases are TGTGCCAGCAGTTTGATAGAAGAAAAACTGTTTTTT. Its translation is CASSLIEEKLFF.

This clonotype occurred many times. The chain couples TRBV20-1 to TRBJ2-1, with D possibly being TRBD2 (6 bases). V gave up 3 bases and J gave up 6 bases, with 21 bases separating them. Per the germline V gene, CDR1 is DFQATT and CDR2 is SNEGSKA (reference sequence). The CDR3 is made up of 16 amino acids. The CDR3 nucleotides read TGCAGTGCTAGGACGCTTAGCGGTAGGGGCCCCAATGAGCAGTTCTTC. It translates to CSARTLSGRGPNEQFF.

This clonotype showed up many times. This rearrangement joins TRBV6-2 or TRBV6-3 to TRBJ1-5; D not certain. Trimming removed 0 bases from V and 5 bases from J, with 5 bases in between. Germline V gene data show CDR1 as MNHEY and CDR2 as SVGEGT. This CDR3 has 13 residues. This chain's CDR3 is CASSYSRDQPQHF. DNA of the CDR3: TGTGCCAGCAGTTACTCGCGGGATCAGCCCCAGCATTTT.

This clonotype was counted many times. The chain carries TRBV7-2 and TRBJ1-6; no definite D call. V dropped 1 base and J dropped 0 bases, with 10 bases sitting between them. From germline, CDR1 is SGHTA and CDR2 FQGNSA. This CDR3 is built from 17 residues. The CDR3 sequence is CASSLVRTSSYNSPLHF. The CDR3 DNA reads TGTGCCAGCAGCTTAGTCAGAACTAGCTCCTATAATTCACCCCTCCACTTT.

This clonotype was picked up many times. This rearrangement joins TRBV4-1 to TRBJ2-1; D remains ambiguous. The V gene lost 0 bases and the J gene lost 5 bases, with 5 bases spanning the gap. The CDR3 length is 13 residues. Per the germline V gene, CDR1 is MGHRA and CDR2 is YSYEKL. CDR3: CASSQDPHNEQFF. In DNA, the CDR3 is TGCGCCAGCAGCCAAGATCCCCACAATGAGCAGTTCTTC.

This clonotype was observed many times. The V gene is TRBV28, the J gene TRBJ2-1, with TRBD2 as a possible D gene (6 bases). CDR3 length equals 16 residues. V dropped 5 bases and J dropped 7 bases, with 21 bases sitting between them. The germline gives CDR1 MDHEN, CDR2 SYDVKM. The DNA of the CDR3 is TGTGCCAGCAGTGGAACAGCGGGCGCTCCTTGGAATGAGCAGTTCTTC. Amino acids: CASSGTAGAPWNEQFF.

In its sample, this clonotype was seen a few times. The V and J genes are TRBV7-6 and TRBJ2-1; D perhaps matches TRBD2 (7 bases). The V gene's germline CDR1 is SGHVS and CDR2 FNYEAQ. Between the trimmed V and J ends, which lost 1 base and 3 bases, there was a span of 19 bases. The CDR3 has 18 amino acids. CDR3: CASSLGYKGGLLYNEQFF. The CDR3 nucleotides are TGTGCCAGCAGCTTAGGTTATAAGGGGGGACTACTCTACAATGAGCAGTTCTTC. The variable domain in full, completed from reference TRBV7-6 and TRBJ2-1, reads GAGVSQSPRYKVTKRGQDVALRCDPISGHVSLYWYRQALGQGPEFLTYFNYEAQQDKSGLPNDRFSAERPEGSISTLTIQRTEQRDSAMYRCASSLGYKGGLLYNEQFFGPGTRLTVL.

This clonotype was seen many times. The chain couples TRBV18 to TRBJ1-2, with D tentatively TRBD1 (5 bases). V was shortened by 3 bases and J by 4 bases, with 9 bases between the two germline ends. Germline CDR1 reads KGHSH; CDR2 reads LQKENI. This CDR3 contains 13 residues. CDR3 coding DNA: TGTGCCAGCTCACCGGACGGGACCTATGGCTACACCTTC. Translating gives CASSPDGTYGYTF.

This clonotype was counted many times. The genes are TRBV10-3 and TRBJ2-1, with 9 bases fitting TRBD1. With 4 bases clipped from V and 9 bases from J, the junction kept 7 bases outside the gene matches. This CDR3 has 14 residues. Germline assignment: CDR1 ENHRY and CDR2 SYGVKD. CDR3 in DNA: TGTGCCATCAGTGGCTTGGGGACAGGGAGTGAGCAGTTCTTC. Amino acid sequence: CAISGLGTGSEQFF.

There are many counts of this clonotype. The chain is built from TRBV30 and TRBJ1-1, with D maybe TRBD1 (5 bases). Germline loops: CDR1 GTSNPN, CDR2 SVGIG (reference sequence). CDR3 size: 16 residues. Deletions cut 3 bases from V and 8 bases from J, with 25 bases between. The CDR3 region has the DNA TGTGCCTGGAGGCCGGGACCTATGAGACCAGCCTACGAAGCTTTCTTT. It encodes CAWRPGPMRPAYEAFF.

In its sample, this clonotype was seen many times. V and J are TRBV5-1 and TRBJ2-1, with D maybe TRBD1 (6 bases). V was trimmed by 7 bases and J by 4 bases, leaving 21 bases between them. Germline V CDR1 and CDR2: SGHRS, YFSETQ. The CDR3 consists of 16 residues. The CDR3 sequence is CASSQIQGWGYNEQFF. Here the CDR3 DNA reads TGCGCCAGCTCCCAGATACAGGGTTGGGGATACAATGAGCAGTTCTTC. Based on the CDR3 plus reference TRBV5-1 and TRBJ2-1, the full variable domain is KAGVTQTPRYLIKTRGQQVTLSCSPISGHRSVSWYQQTPGQGLQFLFEYFSETQRNKGNFPGRFSGRQFSNSRSEMNVSTLELGDSALYLCASSQIQGWGYNEQFFGPGTRLTVL.

This clonotype was recorded at least ten times. This chain links TRBV13 with TRBJ2-7; tentatively, D is TRBD1 or TRBD2 (5 bases each). The CDR3 spans 14 residues. Trimming cost V 3 bases and J 0 bases, with 9 bases left between them. Germline CDR1 is PRHDT and CDR2 is FYEKMQ (reference sequence). Here the CDR3 reads CASSLGDSSYEQYF. Here the CDR3 DNA reads TGTGCCAGCAGCTTGGGGGATTCCTCCTACGAGCAGTACTTC. The variable domain in full, with the rest retrieved from reference TRBV13 and TRBJ2-7, is AAGVIQSPRHLIKEKRETATLKCYPIPRHDTVYWYQQGPGQDPQFLISFYEKMQSDKGSIPDRFSAQQFSDYHSELNMSSLELGDSALYFCASSLGDSSYEQYFGPGTRLTVT.

This clonotype was counted many times. This chain connects TRBV29-1 to TRBJ2-5; 13 bases agree with TRBD2. Unmatched junction bases numbered 12, after V lost 7 bases and J lost 7 bases. Germline CDR1 SQVTM, CDR2 ANQGSEA. The CDR3 covers 15 residues. The CDR3 here is CSASGGTSGTRTQYF. CDR3 bases: TGCAGCGCCAGTGGGGGGACTAGCGGGACCCGGACCCAGTACTTC.

This clonotype has ten or more counts. This chain links TRBV30 with TRBJ2-5; no firm D call. Trimming cost V 1 base and J 0 bases, with 9 bases left between them. This CDR3 contains 14 residues. CDR1 and CDR2 (germline): GTSNPN, SVGIG (reference sequence). This CDR3 is CAWSGTAYQETQYF. The CDR3 bases are TGTGCCTGGAGTGGGACGGCCTACCAAGAGACCCAGTACTTC.

In its sample, this clonotype is medium-sized. This chain uses TRBV18 with TRBJ1-2; tentatively, D is TRBD1 (5 bases). This CDR3 is 15 amino acids long. V was shortened by 3 bases and J by 4 bases, with 15 bases between the two germline ends. Germline V gene lookup returns CDR1 KGHSH and CDR2 LQKENI. The CDR3 coding sequence is TGTGCCAGCTCACCCCGCCGGGAGGGGCCCTATGGCTACACCTTC. Translation gives CASSPRREGPYGYTF.

CDR3 region: CASSPGGLVIPDTQYF. CDR3 DNA: TGTGCCAGCAGCCCAGGGGGACTAGTAATTCCAGATACGCAGTATTTT. This chain connects TRBV4-2 to TRBJ2-3; possible D gene TRBD2, 8 bases. Germline CDR1 LGHNA, CDR2 YNFKEQ. Trimming cost V 4 bases and J 4 bases, with 18 bases left between them. The CDR3 has 16 residues.

The table lists this clonotype with many counts. This sequence joins TRBV12-3 or TRBV12-4 and TRBJ2-1; D not certain. The CDR3 has 12 amino acids. The V end was cut by 6 bases, the J end by 3 bases, with 6 bases between. CDR3: CASSWGYNEQFF. As DNA, the CDR3 is TGTGCCAGCAGCTGGGGCTACAATGAGCAGTTCTTC.

This clonotype was seen at least ten times. This sequence joins TRBV18 and TRBJ1-5; D call uncertain. This CDR3 region has 16 residues. V lost 0 bases to trimming and J lost 4 bases, with 13 bases between them. From germline, CDR1 is KGHSH and CDR2 LQKENI. CDR3 sequence: CASSPPLSGRNQPQHF. The CDR3 DNA reads TGTGCCAGCTCACCACCGCTTAGCGGGCGGAATCAGCCCCAGCATTTT.

This clonotype appeared many times. The rearrangement links TRBV2 to TRBJ2-3, with 13 nucleotides matching TRBD2. There are 17 residues in the CDR3. The germline gives CDR1 SNHLY, CDR2 FYNNEI. With 11 bases clipped from V and 0 bases from J, the junction kept 11 bases outside the gene matches. The CDR3 DNA is TGTGCCGCAGGGGTCCTGGGACTAGCGGGAAGCACAGATACGCAGTATTTT. This translates into CAAGVLGLAGSTDTQYF.

In its sample, this clonotype was seen many times. The chain recombines TRBV10-3 with TRBJ2-1; 10 bases align to TRBD2. V lost 1 base to trimming and J lost 8 bases; unmatched junction nucleotides: 8. Germline values: CDR1 ENHRY, CDR2 SYGVKD. This CDR3 region has 16 residues. CDR3 nucleotides: TGTGCCATCAGTGAGTTAGGGCTAGCGGGAGTACATGAGCAGTTCTTC. It yields the protein CAISELGLAGVHEQFF.

V gene TRBV6-2 or TRBV6-3 combines with J gene TRBJ2-5, with 9 bases fitting TRBD1. The CDR3 runs to 15 residues. Germline CDR1 is MNHEY and CDR2 is SVGEGT. V was pared by 5 bases and J by 4 bases, with 8 bases of the junction left unmatched. CDR3 in DNA: TGTGCCAGCAGTACACCTACAGGGGGCTCAGAGACCCAGTACTTC. This gives the protein CASSTPTGGSETQYF.

This clonotype was seen at least ten times. The rearrangement links TRBV28 to TRBJ1-2; 8 bases match TRBD1. With V trimmed by 5 bases and J by 7 bases, 9 bases remained unmatched. Looked up from germline, CDR1 is MDHEN and CDR2 is SYDVKM. The CDR3 is made up of 14 amino acids. In DNA form, the CDR3 reads TGTGCCAGCAGTATCTGGACAGGGAACGGTGGCTACACCTTC. It specifies CASSIWTGNGGYTF.

This clonotype was counted ten times or more. The chain uses TRBV29-1 and TRBJ1-1; 8 bases fit TRBD1. The CDR3 is 12 residues long. Germline CDR1 and CDR2: SQVTM and ANQGSEA. The V and J ends lost 6 bases and 5 bases, in that order; junction bases with no gene match: 5. In nucleotides, the CDR3 is TGCAGCGTACTTACAGGGGGGACTGAAGCTTTCTTT. Translating gives CSVLTGGTEAFF.

This clonotype was detected ten times or more. The rearrangement joins TRBV28 to TRBJ1-4; unclear D gene. This CDR3 spans 13 amino acids. V was clipped by 7 bases and J by 4 bases, with 10 bases between them. The germline gives CDR1 MDHEN, CDR2 SYDVKM. The chain's CDR3 is CASMRRVNEKLFF. The DNA for the CDR3 is TGTGCCAGCATGAGGCGGGTTAATGAAAAACTGTTTTTT.